This T cell receptor beta chain was observed in a study of blood T cell repertoires in COVID-19. Overall study: T cells, B-cell-depleted T cells, or PBMCs supplied cDNA or gDNA.

Profiled with immunoSEQ multiplex PCR; TCRdb holds only in-frame clones, not every one. The sample carries 150,000 to 200,000 clones, more than 65% recorded once. V was pared by 7 bases and J by 4 bases, with 3 bases of the junction left unmatched. This CDR3 is 13 amino acids long. Germline V gene sequence: CDR1 LGHDT, CDR2 YNNKEL (reference sequence). The genes are TRBV3-1 (or the pseudogene TRBV3-2) and TRBJ2-5, with 10 bases that match TRBD2. Specimen: peripheral blood. The receptor was derived from a human donor with acute or convalescent COVID-19. The donor label of this sample is uncertain. CDR3 in amino acids: CASTLAGGETQYF. The CDR3 bases are TGTGCCAGCACCTTAGCGGGAGGAGAGACCCAGTACTTC.